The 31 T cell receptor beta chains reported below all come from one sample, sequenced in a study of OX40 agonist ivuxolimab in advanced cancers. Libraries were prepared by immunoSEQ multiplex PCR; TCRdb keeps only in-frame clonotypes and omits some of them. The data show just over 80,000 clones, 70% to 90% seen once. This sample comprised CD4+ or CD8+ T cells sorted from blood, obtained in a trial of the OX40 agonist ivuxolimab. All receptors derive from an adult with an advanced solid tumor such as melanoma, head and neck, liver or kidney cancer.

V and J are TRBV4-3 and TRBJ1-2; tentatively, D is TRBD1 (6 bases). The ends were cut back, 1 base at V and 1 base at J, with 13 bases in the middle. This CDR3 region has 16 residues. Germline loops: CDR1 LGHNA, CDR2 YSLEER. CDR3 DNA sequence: TGCGCCAGCAGCCAAGGGGTTGGACAGATTAACTATGGCTACACCTTC. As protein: CASSQGVGQINYGYTF.

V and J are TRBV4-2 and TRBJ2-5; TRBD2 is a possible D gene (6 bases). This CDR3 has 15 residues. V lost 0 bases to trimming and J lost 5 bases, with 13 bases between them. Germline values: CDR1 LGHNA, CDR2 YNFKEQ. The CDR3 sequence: CASSQEKGGTETQYF. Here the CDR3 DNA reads TGTGCCAGCAGCCAAGAAAAGGGAGGTACGGAGACCCAGTACTTC.

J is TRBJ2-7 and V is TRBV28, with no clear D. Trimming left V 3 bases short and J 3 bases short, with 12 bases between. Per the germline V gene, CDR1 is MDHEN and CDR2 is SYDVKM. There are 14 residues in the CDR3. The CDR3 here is CASSFYGQSYEQYF. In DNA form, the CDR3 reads TGTGCCAGCAGTTTTTACGGGCAGAGCTACGAGCAGTACTTC.

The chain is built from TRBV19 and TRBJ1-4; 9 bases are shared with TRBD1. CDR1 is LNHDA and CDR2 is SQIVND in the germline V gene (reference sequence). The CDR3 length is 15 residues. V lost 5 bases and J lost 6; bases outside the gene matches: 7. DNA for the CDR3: TGTGCCAGTAGTCAGACCGGGACAGGGCATGAAAAACTGTTTTTT. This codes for CASSQTGTGHEKLFF. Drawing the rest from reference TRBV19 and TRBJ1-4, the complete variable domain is DGGITQSPKYLFRKEGQNVTLSCEQNLNHDAMYWYRQDPGQGLRLIYYSQIVNDFQKGDIAEGYSVSREKKESFPLTVTSAQKNPTAFYLCASSQTGTGHEKLFFGSGTQLSVL.

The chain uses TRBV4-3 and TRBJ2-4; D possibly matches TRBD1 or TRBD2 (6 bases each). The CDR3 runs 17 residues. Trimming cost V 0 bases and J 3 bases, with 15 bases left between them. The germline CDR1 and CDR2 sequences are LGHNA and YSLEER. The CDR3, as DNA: TGCGCCAGCAGCCAAGATGCCGGAGGGGGAGGCAAAAACATTCAGTACTTC. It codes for CASSQDAGGGGKNIQYF.

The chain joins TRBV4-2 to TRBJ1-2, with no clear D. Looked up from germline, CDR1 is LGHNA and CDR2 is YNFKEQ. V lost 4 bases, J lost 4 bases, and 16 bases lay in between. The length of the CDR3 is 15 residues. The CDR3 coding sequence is TGTGCCAGCAGCCCCTCCCCGGGAGGTGTCTATGGCTACACCTTC. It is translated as CASSPSPGGVYGYTF.

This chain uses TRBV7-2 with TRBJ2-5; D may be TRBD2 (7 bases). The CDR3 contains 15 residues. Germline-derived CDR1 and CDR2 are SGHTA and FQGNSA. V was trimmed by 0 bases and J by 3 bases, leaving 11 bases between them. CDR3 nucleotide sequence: TGTGCCAGCAGCTTAGCGGGGGGGCGCGAAGAGACCCAGTACTTC. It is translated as CASSLAGGREETQYF.

DNA for the CDR3: TGTGCCAGCAGCCGGAATAGACAGACTGAAGCTTTCTTT. Its protein is CASSRNRQTEAFF. This chain uses TRBV27 with TRBJ1-1; D is possibly TRBD1 (5 bases). The CDR3 has 13 residues. Germline CDR1 reads MNHEY; CDR2 reads SMNVEV (reference sequence). V lost 6 bases and J 5 bases, leaving 13 bases between the germline ends.

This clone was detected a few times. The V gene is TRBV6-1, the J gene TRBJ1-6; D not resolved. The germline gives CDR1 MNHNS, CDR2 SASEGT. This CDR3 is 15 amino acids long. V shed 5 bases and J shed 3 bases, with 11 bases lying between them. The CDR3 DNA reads TGTGCCAGCAGTTCATACAGTGTCTATAATTCACCCCTCCACTTT. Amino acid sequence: CASSSYSVYNSPLHF.

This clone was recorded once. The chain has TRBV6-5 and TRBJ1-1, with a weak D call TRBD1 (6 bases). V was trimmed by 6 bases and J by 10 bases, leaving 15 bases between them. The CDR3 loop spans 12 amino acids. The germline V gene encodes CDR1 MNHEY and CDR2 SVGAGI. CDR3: CASSKGGGPAFF. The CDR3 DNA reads TGTGCCAGCAGCAAGGGGGGAGGGCCAGCTTTCTTT.

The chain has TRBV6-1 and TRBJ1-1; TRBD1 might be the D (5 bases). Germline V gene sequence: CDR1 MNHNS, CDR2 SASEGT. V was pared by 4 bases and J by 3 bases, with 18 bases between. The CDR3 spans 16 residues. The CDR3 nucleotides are TGTGCCAGCAGTGGGAGGGTTCGACCAGGGTACACTGAAGCTTTCTTT. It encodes CASSGRVRPGYTEAFF.

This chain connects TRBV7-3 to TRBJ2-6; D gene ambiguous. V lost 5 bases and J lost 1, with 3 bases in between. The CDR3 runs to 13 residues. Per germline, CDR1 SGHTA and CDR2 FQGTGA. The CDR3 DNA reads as TGTGCCAGCAGCCCTTCTGGGGCCAACGTCCTGACTTTC. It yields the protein CASSPSGANVLTF.

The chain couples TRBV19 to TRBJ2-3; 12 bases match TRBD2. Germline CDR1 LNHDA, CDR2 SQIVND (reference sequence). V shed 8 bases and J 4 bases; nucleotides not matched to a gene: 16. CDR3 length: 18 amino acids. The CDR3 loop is CASSNQHPRLAGADTQYF. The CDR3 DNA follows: TGTGCCAGTTCTAACCAACACCCCCGACTAGCGGGAGCAGATACGCAGTATTTT.

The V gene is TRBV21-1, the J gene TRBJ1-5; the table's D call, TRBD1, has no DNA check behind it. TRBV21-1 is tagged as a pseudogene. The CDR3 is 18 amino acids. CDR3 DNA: TGTGCCAGCAGCAAACTGGGGCAGCTCGAGTATAGCAATCAGCCCCAGCATTTT. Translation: CASSKLGQLEYSNQPQHF.

DNA for the CDR3: TGTGCCAGCAGTGATAGGGGTCTTTACTCTGGAAACACCATATATTTT. Amino acid sequence: CASSDRGLYSGNTIYF. This sequence joins TRBV6-1 and TRBJ1-3, with D possibly TRBD1 on 5 matching bases. Germline-derived CDR1 and CDR2 are MNHNS and SASEGT. There are 16 residues in the CDR3. The V end was cut by 3 bases, the J end by 0 bases, with 12 bases between.

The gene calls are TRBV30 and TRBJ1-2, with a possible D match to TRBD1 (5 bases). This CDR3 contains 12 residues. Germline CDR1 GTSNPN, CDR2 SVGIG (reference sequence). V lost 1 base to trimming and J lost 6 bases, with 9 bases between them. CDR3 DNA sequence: TGTGCCTGGAGTGCGGCAGGGCATGGCTACACCTTC. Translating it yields CAWSAAGHGYTF.

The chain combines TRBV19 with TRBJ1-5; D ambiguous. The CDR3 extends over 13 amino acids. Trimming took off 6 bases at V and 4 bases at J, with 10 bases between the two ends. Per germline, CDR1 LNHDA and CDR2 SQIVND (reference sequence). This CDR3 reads CASSPGYNQPQHF. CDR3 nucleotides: TGTGCCAGTAGCCCAGGATATAATCAGCCCCAGCATTTT. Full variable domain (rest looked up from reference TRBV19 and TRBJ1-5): DGGITQSPKYLFRKEGQNVTLSCEQNLNHDAMYWYRQDPGQGLRLIYYSQIVNDFQKGDIAEGYSVSREKKESFPLTVTSAQKNPTAFYLCASSPGYNQPQHFGDGTRLSIL.

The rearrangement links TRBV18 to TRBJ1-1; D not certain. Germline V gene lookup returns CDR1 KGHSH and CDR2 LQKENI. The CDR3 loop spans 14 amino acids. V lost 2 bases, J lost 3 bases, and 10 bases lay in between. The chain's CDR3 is CASSPEGPDTEAFF. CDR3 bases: TGTGCCAGCTCACCAGAAGGCCCAGACACTGAAGCTTTCTTT.

CDR3 sequence reads: CASSPKAAGPSGGYTF. For the CDR3, the DNA is TGTGCCAGCTCACCTAAAGCAGCCGGGCCCTCCGGCGGCTACACCTTC. The chain combines TRBV18 with TRBJ1-2; D gene unclear. Trimming left V 3 bases short and J 8 bases short, with 22 bases between. This CDR3 spans 16 amino acids. The germline gives CDR1 KGHSH, CDR2 LQKENI. Combining the CDR3 with reference TRBV18 and TRBJ1-2 gives the whole variable domain NAGVMQNPRHLVRRRGQEARLRCSPMKGHSHVYWYRQLPEEGLKFMVYLQKENIIDESGMPKERFSAEFPKEGPSILRIQQVVRGDSAAYFCASSPKAAGPSGGYTFGSGTRLTVV.

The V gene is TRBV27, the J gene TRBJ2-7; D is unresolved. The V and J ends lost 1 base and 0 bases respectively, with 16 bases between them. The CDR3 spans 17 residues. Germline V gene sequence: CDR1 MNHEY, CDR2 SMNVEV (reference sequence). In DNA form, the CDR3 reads TGTGCCAGCAGTTTATACCCTCCGAACCAGAACTCCTACGAGCAGTACTTC. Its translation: CASSLYPPNQNSYEQYF.

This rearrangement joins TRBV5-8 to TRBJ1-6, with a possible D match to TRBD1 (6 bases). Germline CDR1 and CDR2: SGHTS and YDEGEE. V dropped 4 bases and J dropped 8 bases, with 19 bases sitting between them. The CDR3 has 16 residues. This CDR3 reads CASSPEQDSDYSPLHF. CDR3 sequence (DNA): TGTGCCAGCAGCCCAGAACAGGACAGTGACTATTCACCCCTCCACTTT.

DNA of the CDR3: TGTGCCAGCAGTGAAGCGCGGACACACAGGGGAAAGTACTTC. This encodes CASSEARTHRGKYF. The chain carries TRBV2 and TRBJ2-7; TRBD1 agrees at 7 bases. With 0 bases clipped from V and 11 bases from J, the junction kept 10 bases outside the gene matches. Germline CDR1 SNHLY, CDR2 FYNNEI. CDR3 length equals 14 residues.

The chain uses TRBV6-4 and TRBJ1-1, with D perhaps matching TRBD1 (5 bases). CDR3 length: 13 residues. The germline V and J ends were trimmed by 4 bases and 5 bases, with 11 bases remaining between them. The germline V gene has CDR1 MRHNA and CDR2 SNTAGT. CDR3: CASSVYRGTEAFF. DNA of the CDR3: TGTGCCAGCAGTGTCTACCGGGGGACTGAAGCTTTCTTT.

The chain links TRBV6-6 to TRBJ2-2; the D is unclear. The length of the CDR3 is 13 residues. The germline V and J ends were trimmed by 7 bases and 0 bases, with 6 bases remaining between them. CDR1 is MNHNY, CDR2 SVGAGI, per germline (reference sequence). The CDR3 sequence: CASTPPNTGELFF. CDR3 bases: TGTGCCAGCACCCCACCGAACACCGGGGAGCTGTTTTTT.

The CDR3 protein is CASSSMGRGGTEAFF. In DNA form, the CDR3 reads TGTGCCAGCAGTTCGATGGGGCGGGGAGGCACTGAAGCTTTCTTT. The rearrangement uses TRBV6-5 and TRBJ1-1; D possibly corresponds to TRBD1 (5 bases). This CDR3 contains 15 residues. Germline V CDR1 and CDR2: MNHEY, SVGAGI. V lost 4 bases and J 4 bases, leaving 16 bases between the germline ends.

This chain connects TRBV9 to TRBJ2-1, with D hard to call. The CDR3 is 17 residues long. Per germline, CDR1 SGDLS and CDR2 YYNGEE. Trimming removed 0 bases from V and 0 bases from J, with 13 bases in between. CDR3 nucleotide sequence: TGTGCCAGCAGCGTAGCTCTCGGCCAGAGCTCCTACAATGAGCAGTTCTTC. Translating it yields CASSVALGQSSYNEQFF.

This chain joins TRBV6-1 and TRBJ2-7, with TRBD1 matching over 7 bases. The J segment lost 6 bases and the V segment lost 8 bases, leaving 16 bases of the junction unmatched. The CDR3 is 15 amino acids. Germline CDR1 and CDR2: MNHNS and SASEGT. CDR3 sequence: CASLETGRGSPEQYF. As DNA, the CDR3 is TGTGCCAGCTTGGAGACGGGCAGGGGGTCGCCCGAGCAGTACTTC.

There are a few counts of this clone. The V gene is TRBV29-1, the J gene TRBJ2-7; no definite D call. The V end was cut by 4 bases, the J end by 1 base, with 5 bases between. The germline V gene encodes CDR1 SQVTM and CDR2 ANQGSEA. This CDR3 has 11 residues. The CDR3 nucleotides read TGCAGCGTTGGGGGTTCCTACGAGCAGTACTTC. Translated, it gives CSVGGSYEQYF.

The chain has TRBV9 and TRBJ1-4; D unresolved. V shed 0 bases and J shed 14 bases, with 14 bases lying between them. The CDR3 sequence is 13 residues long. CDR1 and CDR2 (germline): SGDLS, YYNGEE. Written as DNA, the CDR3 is TGTGCCAGCAGCGTAGGAACCGAGACACCTCTGTTTTTT. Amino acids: CASSVGTETPLFF.

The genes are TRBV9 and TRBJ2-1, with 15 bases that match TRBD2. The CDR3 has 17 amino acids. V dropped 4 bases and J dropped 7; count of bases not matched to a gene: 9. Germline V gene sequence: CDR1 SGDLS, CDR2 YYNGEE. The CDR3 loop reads CASSPIVGTSGRNEQFF. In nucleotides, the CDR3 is TGTGCCAGCAGCCCCATAGTCGGGACTAGCGGGAGGAATGAGCAGTTCTTC.

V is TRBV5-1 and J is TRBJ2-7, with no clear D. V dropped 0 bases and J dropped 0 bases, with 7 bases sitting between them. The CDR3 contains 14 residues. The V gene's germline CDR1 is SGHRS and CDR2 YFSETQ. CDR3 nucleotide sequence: TGCGCCAGCAGCTTGGGCCCAAACTCCTACGAGCAGTACTTC. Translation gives CASSLGPNSYEQYF.